The 14 T cell receptor beta chains below all came from one sample that was sequenced in a study of shared clonotypes between healthy human individuals. Sequencing was performed with immunoSEQ multiplex PCR; in TCRdb, only in-frame clones are kept and a portion is missing. The data show fewer than 1.6 million clones, approximately 98.5% seen once. Sequenced sample: naive CD4+ T cells sorted from blood. Subset meaning: CD45RA+ positively selected. These receptors all come from a man younger than 40 in good health.

This chain uses TRBV27 with TRBJ1-2; D gene ambiguous. This CDR3 is 15 amino acids long. Germline CDR1 reads MNHEY; CDR2 reads SMNVEV (reference sequence). V was pared by 5 bases and J by 2 bases, with 15 bases between. CDR3 nucleotide sequence: TGTGCCAGCAGTCTACTTTCAGGTTCCAACTATGGCTACACCTTC. Protein sequence: CASSLLSGSNYGYTF.

The chain is built from TRBV4-1 and TRBJ1-5; 7 bases are shared with TRBD1. The V gene's germline CDR1 is MGHRA and CDR2 YSYEKL. The CDR3 extends over 17 amino acids. J lost 7 bases, V lost 3 bases, and 15 bases had no gene match. The CDR3 bases are TGCGCCAGCAGCCAGGCCCAAGGAGGGGGCGCGGGGCAGCCCCAGCATTTT. Translating gives CASSQAQGGGAGQPQHF.

The CDR3 is CASSQEVGNTEAFF. In nucleotides, the CDR3 is TGTGCCAGCAGCCAAGAGGTGGGAAACACTGAAGCTTTCTTT. The rearrangement joins TRBV14 to TRBJ1-1, with D uncertain. V lost 0 bases to trimming and J lost 2 bases, with 7 bases between them. Germline V lookup: CDR1 SGHDN, CDR2 FVKESK. This CDR3 comprises 14 residues.

The gene calls are TRBV11-3 and TRBJ2-7; D uncertain. This CDR3 region has 11 residues. V was cut by 8 bases and J by 4 bases, with 9 bases left in between. In germline, CDR1 is SGHNT, CDR2 YENEEA. CDR3 amino acids: CASAAGYEQYF. The CDR3 coding sequence is TGTGCCAGCGCCGCTGGATACGAGCAGTACTTC.

With respect to this clone: This CDR3 is also generated by other DNA sequences in the sample. The chain employs TRBV7-2 and TRBJ2-7, with D maybe TRBD2 (6 bases). This CDR3 spans 12 amino acids. Germline lookup yields CDR1 SGHTA and CDR2 FQGNSA. Trimming removed 5 bases from V and 4 bases from J, with 9 bases in between. In nucleotides, the CDR3 is TGTGCCAGCAGCCCGCTAGCGTACGAGCAGTACTTC. It encodes CASSPLAYEQYF.

The gene calls are TRBV27 and TRBJ1-2; D is possibly TRBD1 (5 bases). This CDR3 is built from 15 residues. The ends were cut back, 4 bases at V and 2 bases at J, with 14 bases in the middle. Germline CDR1 MNHEY, CDR2 SMNVEV (reference sequence). The CDR3 here is CASSSHGGDNYGYTF. CDR3 in DNA: TGTGCCAGCAGTTCCCATGGGGGTGACAACTATGGCTACACCTTC.

Note on this clone: Additional DNA sequences in this sample encode the identical CDR3. The J gene is TRBJ2-2, the V gene TRBV7-3; TRBD2 matches 8 bases. The CDR3 spans 15 residues. Germline CDR1 SGHTA, CDR2 FQGTGA. Germline trimming cut 4 bases from V and 2 bases from J; bases unmatched to any gene: 3. CDR3 residues: CASSSTSGNTGELFF. CDR3 nucleotides: TGTGCCAGCAGCTCCACTAGCGGCAACACCGGGGAGCTGTTTTTT. Supplemented by reference TRBV7-3 and TRBJ2-2, the full variable domain reads GAGVSQTPSNKVTEKGKYVELRCDPISGHTALYWYRQSLGQGPEFLIYFQGTGAADDSGLPNDRFFAVRPEGSVSTLKIQRTERGDSAVYLCASSSTSGNTGELFFGEGSRLTVL.

V is TRBV5-1 and J is TRBJ2-7, with a weak D call TRBD2 (5 bases). V gave up 7 bases and J gave up 7 bases, with 24 bases separating them. Germline V gives CDR1 SGHRS, CDR2 YFSETQ. CDR3 length equals 15 residues. The CDR3 loop is CASAPGRVILGEQYF. Written as DNA, the CDR3 is TGCGCCAGCGCTCCTGGGCGGGTGATCCTCGGGGAGCAGTACTTC.

This clone came up once. The V gene is TRBV19, the J gene TRBJ2-7; D is perhaps TRBD1 or TRBD2 (5 bases each). V was pared by 0 bases and J by 5 bases, with 14 bases between. The germline gives CDR1 LNHDA, CDR2 SQIVND (reference sequence). This CDR3 has 15 amino acids. In DNA, the CDR3 is TGTGCCAGTAGTATAGAAGATTCGTCGGGACACGAGCAGTACTTC. Translated, it gives CASSIEDSSGHEQYF.

Regarding this clone: Compared with germline, one end of the junction differs, possibly owing to a read error. CDR3 DNA sequence: TGTGCCAGCAGTTTACAGGGGGCTAAAGAAAAACTGTTTTTT. It yields the protein CASSLQGAKEKLFF. The chain joins TRBV27 to TRBJ1-4; TRBD1 aligns across 8 bases. The length of the CDR3 is 14 residues. Germline CDR1 and CDR2: MNHEY and SMNVEV (reference sequence).

This clone was seen a single time. The chain links TRBV28 to TRBJ1-1, with D possibly matching TRBD1 (5 bases). The germline CDR1 and CDR2 sequences are MDHEN and SYDVKM. This CDR3 spans 12 amino acids. Trimming cost V 6 bases and J 10 bases, with 15 bases left between them. Written as DNA, the CDR3 is TGTGCCAGCAGCTCATGGGGGTCCGGAGCTTTCTTT. It yields the protein CASSSWGSGAFF.

The genes are TRBV7-2 and TRBJ1-1; 9 bases line up with TRBD1. This CDR3 contains 14 residues. Germline V CDR1 and CDR2: SGHTA, FQGNSA. V lost 6 bases to trimming and J lost 3 bases; unmatched junction nucleotides: 5. The CDR3 nucleotides are TGTGCCAGCAGTCGATGGACAGGGGACACTGAAGCTTTCTTT. Its translation is CASSRWTGDTEAFF.

The chain couples TRBV9 to TRBJ2-1; TRBD2 matches at 12 bases. This CDR3 is 16 amino acids long. J lost 6 bases, V lost 4 bases, and 8 bases had no gene match. Germline V CDR1 and CDR2: SGDLS, YYNGEE. The CDR3 sequence: CASSTLAGGPGNEQFF. The CDR3 DNA reads TGTGCCAGCAGCACCCTAGCGGGAGGGCCAGGCAATGAGCAGTTCTTC.

V usage is TRBV18 and J usage is TRBJ2-5; D unresolved. Germline CDR1 reads KGHSH; CDR2 reads LQKENI. The CDR3 has 12 amino acids. Between the trimmed V and J ends, which lost 4 bases and 2 bases, there was a span of 5 bases. Written as DNA, the CDR3 is TGTGCCAGCTCACAGAAACAAGAGACCCAGTACTTC. Translating gives CASSQKQETQYF.